This T cell receptor (beta chain) was observed in a study of blood T cell repertoires in COVID-19 (dated by TCRdb to about 2020). Background on the whole study: Samples covering the acute and convalescent phases of COVID-19 were provided by collaborators in the United States, Italy and Spain. The material from the prospective study consisted of cDNA or gDNA derived from T cells, B-cell-depleted T cells, or PBMCs. A freely available public database, intended as a resource for researchers studying the immune response to SARS-CoV-2, is where the repertoires were released. Where available, HLA class I and class II types were obtained from metadata supplied by the sample provider rather than from assay-based typing. The samples were drawn from two sources: the first 160 participants of the ongoing ImmuneRACE study, and some 1,300 subjects contributed by 6 global collaborators. Deeply sampled blood TCRbeta repertoires from subjects exposed to, actively infected with, or recovered from COVID-19 were included in the dataset. The sample metadata nearly always contained a de-identified subject ID, COVID-19 status, age in years and sex.

Each collaborating institution followed its own protocols to collect whole blood in K2EDTA tubes. Collaborator samples were shipped for TCRbeta analysis as frozen whole blood, isolated PBMCs, or DNA extracted from either sample type. With regard to this clone: The clone's antigen remains unknown. No qualities accompany the bases; no much larger clone lies one base away.

The junction carries 19 bases between V and J, which are trimmed by 4 bases and 9 bases respectively. Spanning cysteine to phenylalanine, the CDR3 consists of 15 amino acids. Of the read, only the CDR3 DNA is kept; its 45 bases are in frame from base 1. CDR1 and CDR2 were assigned from the germline V gene (reference sequence) as GTSNPN and SVGIG. TCRbeta CDR3 regions were amplified from genomic DNA by means of the immunoSEQ Assay, a bias-controlled multiplex PCR. The original pipeline was this. The number of nucleated cells in each sample was estimated by amplification of reference gene primers within the assay. Sequence reads were collapsed and filtered to measure the absolute abundance of every unique TCRbeta CDR3 rearrangement. For each sample, productive Simpson clonality was calculated as the square root of Simpson's diversity index over productive rearrangements. Imported from immuneACCESS, the table was reduced by TCRdb to in-frame sequences with V and J called. These copies leave out some clones; in studies compared against another copy, an unresolved V gene accounts for under half, and the cause of the remainder is not known. V and J calls and clone size are copied from that table; D and trimming were computed from the DNA. A total of some 130,000 clones appear in this sample, 84% of them only once. The leading ten clones occupy over 1.1% of the sample.

Broader findings and caveats from the paper: Clinical and demographic metadata were provided uncurated, with the amount varying by source and participant.

The sample consisted of peripheral blood. Recombination linked TRBV30 to TRBJ1-6; perhaps TRBD1 is the D gene, with 5 bases matching. The source of this sequence is a man aged 55 to 70 with acute or convalescent COVID-19. The CDR3 sequence is CAWMGGSGSRSPLHF. The DNA is TGTGCCTGGATGGGGGGATCGGGCTCGCGTTCACCCCTCCACTTT.